This T cell receptor (beta chain) was sequenced in a study of blood T cell repertoires in COVID-19. Study background: Acute-phase and convalescent COVID-19 samples originated in the United States, Italy and Spain. From T cells, B-cell-depleted T cells, or PBMCs came the material, which was cDNA or gDNA.

As handled by the study authors: Counts of nucleated cells, estimated from reference gene primer amplification, were obtained. Sequencing was performed with immunoSEQ multiplex PCR; in TCRdb, only in-frame clones are kept and a portion is missing. That table is the source of V, J and clone size, and D and trimming were worked out from the DNA. The sample contains a few hundred thousand clones, around 88% of which appear only once. V dropped 2 bases and J dropped 5 bases, with 19 bases sitting between them. Germline V gene lookup returns CDR1 MNHEY and CDR2 SVGAGI. This CDR3 comprises 16 residues. This receptor was identified in a woman in her thirties who had recovered from COVID-19. This sequence joins TRBV6-5 and TRBJ2-7, with TRBD2 as a possible D gene (7 bases). The material sequenced was peripheral blood. The DNA of the CDR3 is TGTGCCAGCAGTTACGGGAGGGGGGTCTCGGACGACGAGCAGTACTTC. Amino acids: CASSYGRGVSDDEQYF.